A single sample gave rise to the 26 T cell receptor beta chains below, sequenced in a study of chemoradiotherapy in HPV16-positive cancers (dated by TCRdb to between 2021 and 2022). The library was obtained by the immunoSEQ multiplex PCR assay. TCRdb carries this immuneACCESS record with in-frame sequences only. Its versions omit some clonotypes, under half of them owing to an unresolved V gene in the studies checked, with the rest unexplained. Across this sample there are about 13,000 clones, with roughly 84% seen only once. The ten largest clones add up to roughly 5.7% of the sample. Sequencing was performed on blood, taken from a patient who underwent chemoradiotherapy. All receptors come from a human donor with HPV-associated anogenital cancer.

V is TRBV7-8 and J is TRBJ1-6; D perhaps matches TRBD1 (5 bases). The CDR3 has 16 amino acids. Germline lookup yields CDR1 SGHVS and CDR2 FQNEAQ. The V gene lost 10 bases and the J gene lost 10 bases, with 26 bases spanning the gap. CDR3 in amino acids: CATRLAAGGKGSPLHF. The CDR3 DNA follows: TGTGCCACCCGCCTCGCGGCGGGAGGGAAGGGGTCACCCCTCCACTTT.

The J gene is TRBJ2-5, the V gene TRBV18; TRBD1 might be the D (6 bases). In germline, CDR1 is KGHSH, CDR2 LQKENI. The V gene lost 0 bases and the J gene lost 2 bases, with 7 bases spanning the gap. The CDR3 length is 14 residues. The CDR3 protein is CASSPPTGQETQYF. CDR3 sequence (DNA): TGTGCCAGCTCACCACCGACAGGACAAGAGACCCAGTACTTC.

The chain links TRBV5-4 to TRBJ1-5, with D hard to call. Germline-derived CDR1 and CDR2 are SGHNT and YYREEE (reference sequence). The CDR3 runs to 14 residues. Between the trimmed V and J ends, which lost 2 bases and 5 bases, there was a span of 11 bases. The CDR3 DNA reads as TGTGCCAGCAGCTTAGACGGCAGAGATCAGCCCCAGCATTTT. Translated, it gives CASSLDGRDQPQHF. The variable domain in full, with the rest retrieved from reference TRBV5-4 and TRBJ1-5, is ETGVTQSPTHLIKTRGQQVTLRCSSQSGHNTVSWYQQALGQGPQFIFQYYREEENGRGNFPPRFSGLQFPNYSSELNVNALELDDSALYLCASSLDGRDQPQHFGDGTRLSIL.

The chain is built from TRBV5-4 and TRBJ2-3; the match to TRBD1 covers 7 bases. Per germline, CDR1 SGHNT and CDR2 YYREEE (reference sequence). CDR3 size: 16 residues. V dropped 7 bases and J dropped 2; count of bases not matched to a gene: 13. CDR3 region: CASGRTGAATTDTQYF. The DNA for the CDR3 is TGTGCCAGCGGACGCACAGGGGCCGCGACCACAGATACGCAGTATTTT.

The J gene is TRBJ2-3, the V gene TRBV6-1; no reliable D call. Germline-derived CDR1 and CDR2 are MNHNS and SASEGT. This CDR3 comprises 12 residues. Trimming took off 7 bases at V and 0 bases at J, with 5 bases between the two ends. The CDR3 reads CASTGSTDTQYF. In nucleotides, the CDR3 is TGTGCCAGCACTGGGAGCACAGATACGCAGTATTTT.

The chain has TRBV10-3 and TRBJ2-7, with 8 bases that match TRBD1. The CDR3 length is 12 residues. V lost 6 bases to trimming and J lost 5 bases; unmatched junction nucleotides: 3. CDR1 is ENHRY, CDR2 SYGVKD, per germline. The CDR3 bases are TGTGCCATCAGGCAGGGGGCGAACGAGCAGTACTTC. Its protein is CAIRQGANEQYF.

This chain uses TRBV5-8 with TRBJ1-4, with a tentative D call TRBD1 (5 bases). This CDR3 spans 18 amino acids. Germline V gene sequence: CDR1 SGHTS, CDR2 YDEGEE. V was trimmed by 1 base and J by 8 bases, leaving 24 bases between them. The CDR3 is CASSLWGTERGYDEKLFF. For the CDR3, the DNA is TGTGCCAGCAGCTTGTGGGGGACCGAGAGGGGATATGACGAAAAACTGTTTTTT.

The rearrangement links TRBV7-2 to TRBJ2-2, with 9 bases that match TRBD1. The CDR3 covers 18 residues. CDR1 SGHTA and CDR2 FQGNSA come from the germline V gene. Trimming took 0 bases from V and 4 from J; bases not matched to a gene: 9. This CDR3 is CASSLAVMGQGATGELFF. Written as DNA, the CDR3 is TGTGCCAGCAGCTTAGCGGTGATGGGACAGGGTGCCACCGGGGAGCTGTTTTTT.

The gene calls are TRBV2 and TRBJ2-7; possibly TRBD2 for D (5 bases). CDR1 and CDR2 from the germline V gene are SNHLY and FYNNEI. V dropped 4 bases and J dropped 0 bases, with 13 bases sitting between them. This CDR3 contains 15 residues. The CDR3 region has the DNA TGTGCCAGCAGTGCGGATCGGGGTAGCTCCTACGAGCAGTACTTC. Translating gives CASSADRGSSYEQYF.

In nucleotides, the CDR3 is TGTGCCAGTAGTCGTATAGAAGGTGACAACACAGATACGCAGTATTTT. Residues: CASSRIEGDNTDTQYF. The gene calls are TRBV19 and TRBJ2-3, with D unclear. This CDR3 comprises 16 residues. Trimming left V 5 bases short and J 2 bases short, with 17 bases between. From germline, CDR1 is LNHDA and CDR2 SQIVND (reference sequence).

The rearrangement uses TRBV28 and TRBJ1-2; no firm D call. Germline-derived CDR1 and CDR2 are MDHEN and SYDVKM. V lost 1 base to trimming and J lost 0 bases, with 18 bases between them. This CDR3 comprises 18 residues. The CDR3 coding sequence is TGTGCCAGCAGTTTATCGGGCAGGAGAGGTCTGGCTAACTATGGCTACACCTTC. It encodes CASSLSGRRGLANYGYTF.

This rearrangement joins TRBV2 to TRBJ2-5; D remains unclear. The CDR3 covers 12 residues. Germline loops: CDR1 SNHLY, CDR2 FYNNEI. Trimming removed 8 bases from V and 2 bases from J, with 9 bases in between. This CDR3 reads CASLYSQETQYF. The DNA for the CDR3 is TGTGCCAGCTTGTACTCACAAGAGACCCAGTACTTC.

This chain connects TRBV19 to TRBJ2-1; TRBD1 matches at 7 bases. The CDR3 sequence is 17 residues long. CDR1 is LNHDA and CDR2 is SQIVND in the germline V gene (reference sequence). Germline trimming cut 3 bases from V and 5 bases from J; bases unmatched to any gene: 13. The CDR3 bases are TGTGCCAGTAGTATTCATCCAGGGGGAAACCTTAACAATGAGCAGTTCTTC. This translates into CASSIHPGGNLNNEQFF.

The CDR3 DNA sequence: TGTGCCAGCCGGGGAACTAGCACAGATACGCAGTATTTT. Protein: CASRGTSTDTQYF. The chain carries TRBV6-5 and TRBJ2-3; maybe TRBD2 (5 bases). Trimming left V 8 bases short and J 0 bases short, with 9 bases between. Germline V gene lookup returns CDR1 MNHEY and CDR2 SVGAGI. The CDR3 runs 13 residues.

This chain connects TRBV10-1 to TRBJ2-2; the match to TRBD2 covers 11 bases. The CDR3 runs to 15 residues. Looked up from germline, CDR1 is WNHNN and CDR2 is SYGVQD (reference sequence). The V gene end was trimmed by 6 bases and the J gene end by 3 bases; junction bases not matched to a gene: 3. DNA for the CDR3: TGCGCCAGCAGCCGTAGCGGGGGGGACACCGGGGAGCTGTTTTTT. It specifies CASSRSGGDTGELFF.

The V gene is TRBV29-1, the J gene TRBJ2-4, with D maybe TRBD2 (6 bases). The length of the CDR3 is 15 residues. With 7 bases removed from V and 6 bases from J, the gap between germline ends came to 22 bases. CDR1 and CDR2 from the germline V gene are SQVTM and ANQGSEA. Written as DNA, the CDR3 is TGCAGCGCCTCATGGAGGGGCGCAGGCTCAAACATTCAGTACTTC. Its translation is CSASWRGAGSNIQYF.

This sequence joins TRBV30 and TRBJ2-1, with D perhaps matching TRBD1 (6 bases). The germline V and J ends were trimmed by 0 bases and 7 bases, with 10 bases remaining between them. Germline assignment: CDR1 GTSNPN and CDR2 SVGIG (reference sequence). The CDR3 length is 13 residues. The CDR3: CAWSVGGSNEQFF. The CDR3, as DNA: TGTGCCTGGAGTGTAGGGGGATCGAATGAGCAGTTCTTC.

The chain joins TRBV30 to TRBJ1-5; D might be TRBD1 (6 bases). CDR3 length equals 14 residues. V was clipped by 6 bases and J by 9 bases, with 21 bases between them. Germline CDR1 is GTSNPN and CDR2 is SVGIG (reference sequence). CDR3 protein: CACRPTGADRPQHF. CDR3 DNA: TGTGCCTGTAGACCGACCGGAGCGGACAGGCCCCAGCATTTT.

The chain recombines TRBV10-3 with TRBJ2-7, with D possibly TRBD1 on 6 matching bases. The CDR3 consists of 12 residues. The V and J ends lost 10 bases and 2 bases respectively, with 12 bases between them. CDR1 and CDR2 (germline): ENHRY, SYGVKD. Here the CDR3 DNA reads TGTGCCACCCTCGGACAGACCTACGAGCAGTACTTC. Translating it yields CATLGQTYEQYF.

The CDR3 spells CASSNLYNEQFF. The DNA of the CDR3 is TGCGCCAGCAGCAATCTCTACAATGAGCAGTTCTTC. J is TRBJ2-1 and V is TRBV10-1, with unresolved D. The V end lost 6 bases, the J end lost 3 bases, and 6 bases lay between the germline ends. This CDR3 is built from 12 residues. From germline, CDR1 is WNHNN and CDR2 SYGVQD (reference sequence).

This clone was counted once. The chain uses TRBV5-1 and TRBJ1-4; 7 bases match TRBD1. CDR3 length: 13 residues. In germline, CDR1 is SGHRS, CDR2 YFSETQ. The V segment lost 0 bases and the J segment 14 bases; nucleotides outside the gene matches: 7. The CDR3 coding sequence is TGCGCCAGCAGCTTGGATGGACAGGCCTGGCTGTTTTTT. Translated: CASSLDGQAWLFF.

This clone was seen only once. The genes are TRBV5-1 and TRBJ1-2; 7 nucleotides align to TRBD1. The CDR3 contains 15 residues. Germline V CDR1 and CDR2: SGHRS, YFSETQ. Germline trimming cut 5 bases from V and 4 bases from J; bases unmatched to any gene: 11. The CDR3, as DNA: TGCGCCAGCAGGTCCCCAGACAGGGACGGCTATGGCTACACCTTC. Protein: CASRSPDRDGYGYTF.

The chain couples TRBV19 to TRBJ2-5; 11 nucleotides agree with TRBD1. CDR1 LNHDA and CDR2 SQIVND come from the germline V gene (reference sequence). The V and J ends lost 4 bases and 5 bases, in that order; junction bases with no gene match: 15. This CDR3 is built from 18 residues. For the CDR3, the DNA is TGTGCCAGTAGTACTCTTGGACTGGACAGGGGGCGAGCGGAGACCCAGTACTTC. Translating gives CASSTLGLDRGRAETQYF.

CDR3 sequence: CASSPGASDNQPQHF. In nucleotides, the CDR3 is TGTGCCAGCAGCCCGGGGGCTAGTGATAATCAGCCCCAGCATTTT. The chain is built from TRBV7-7 and TRBJ1-5; D possibly corresponds to TRBD1 (6 bases). V dropped 5 bases and J dropped 4 bases, with 15 bases sitting between them. This CDR3 has 15 residues. From germline, CDR1 is SSHAT and CDR2 FNYEAQ (reference sequence).

This clone appeared a few times. The gene calls are TRBV6-6 and TRBJ2-3; D remains unclear. Germline values: CDR1 MNHNY, CDR2 SVGAGI (reference sequence). V was clipped by 4 bases and J by 5 bases, with 4 bases between them. The CDR3 loop spans 11 amino acids. The CDR3 spells CASSSQDTQYF. DNA for the CDR3: TGTGCCAGCAGTTCTCAAGATACGCAGTATTTT.

This clone was found once. J is TRBJ1-2 and V is TRBV11-2; D remains unclear. The germline gives CDR1 SGHAT, CDR2 FQNNGV. Trimming left V 7 bases short and J 0 bases short, with 15 bases between. This CDR3 is built from 15 residues. DNA for the CDR3: TGTGCCAGCAAATTAACTAGCCTTTCTAACTATGGCTACACCTTC. Translating gives CASKLTSLSNYGYTF.